This TCR beta chain was sequenced during a study of cytomegalovirus exposure and HLA in healthy donors. Study findings and constraints: 87-base-pair reads could not separate some V segments, including TRBV6-2 and TRBV6-3. An assumption of roughly uniform sequencing depth across donors underlay the presence/absence analyses.

This clone was seen more than once but under ten times. Its antigen is as yet unknown. Germline loops: CDR1 SGDLS, CDR2 YYNGEE. The V and J ends lost 4 bases and 6 bases, in that order; junction bases with no gene match: 4. CDR3 size: 14 residues. PCR amplification relied on 60 Vbeta primers (plus 13 Jbeta primers). Sequencing used immunoSEQ multiplex PCR; TCRdb keeps in-frame clones, though not all of them. The table has 50,000 to 70,000 clones, roughly 84% seen once. Material for sequencing was PBMCs. This chain uses TRBV9 with TRBJ1-2, with 12 positions matching TRBD1. This TCR derives from a human donor in good health. The CDR3 nucleotides are TGTGCCAGCAGCCTCGGGACAGGGGGCCATGGCTACACCTTC. Residues: CASSLGTGGHGYTF.